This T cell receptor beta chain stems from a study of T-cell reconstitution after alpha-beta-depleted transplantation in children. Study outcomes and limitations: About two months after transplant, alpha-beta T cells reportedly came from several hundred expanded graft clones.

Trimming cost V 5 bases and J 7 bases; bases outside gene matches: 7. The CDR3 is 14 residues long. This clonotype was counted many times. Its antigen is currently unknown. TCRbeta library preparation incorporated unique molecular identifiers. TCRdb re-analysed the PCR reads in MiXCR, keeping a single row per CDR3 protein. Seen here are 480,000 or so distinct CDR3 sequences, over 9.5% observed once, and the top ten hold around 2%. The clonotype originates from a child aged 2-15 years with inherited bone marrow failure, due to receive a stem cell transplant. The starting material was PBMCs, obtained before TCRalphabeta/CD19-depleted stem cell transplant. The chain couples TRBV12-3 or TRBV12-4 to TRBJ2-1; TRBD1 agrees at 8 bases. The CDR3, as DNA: TGTGCCAGCAGTCGGGGACAGGCTAGGAATGAGCAGTTCTTC. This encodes CASSRGQARNEQFF.